One sample yielded the 27 T cell receptor beta chains listed below, sequenced in a study of T cell responses to AZD1222 COVID-19 vaccine. Measured with immunoSEQ multiplex PCR; TCRdb has only the in-frame clones, and not every one. The data hold about 110,000 clones, with around 89% observed a single time. The material sequenced was peripheral blood, taken on day 0 of AZD1222 vaccination. These receptors all stem from an adult in good health.

The chain joins TRBV3-1 (or the pseudogene TRBV3-2) to TRBJ2-3, with 8 bases identical to TRBD2. The V and J ends lost 1 base and 2 bases, in that order; junction bases with no gene match: 5. There are 16 residues in the CDR3. Per germline, CDR1 LGHDT and CDR2 YNNKEL (reference sequence). The CDR3 DNA reads as TGTGCCAGCAGCCAAGTGGCGGGGGGCCCCACAGATACGCAGTATTTT. Protein product: CASSQVAGGPTDTQYF.

The V gene is TRBV7-2, the J gene TRBJ1-3, with D maybe TRBD1 (5 bases). Trimming pared 3 bases from V and 0 bases from J, leaving 15 bases between. This CDR3 contains 17 residues. Per germline, CDR1 SGHTA and CDR2 FQGNSA. The CDR3 region has the DNA TGTGCCAGCAGCTTCCGGGGGGGTGGAGACTCTGGAAACACCATATATTTT. Protein: CASSFRGGGDSGNTIYF.

This clone showed up just a few times. The V gene is TRBV6-2 or TRBV6-3, the J gene TRBJ2-2; the match to TRBD2 covers 7 bases. Germline trimming cut 5 bases from V and 6 bases from J; bases unmatched to any gene: 15. CDR1 and CDR2 from the germline V gene are MNHEY and SVGEGT. The CDR3 runs 17 residues. CDR3: CASSQGRYAGDAGELFF. For the CDR3, the DNA is TGTGCCAGCAGTCAAGGTCGTTACGCGGGAGACGCCGGGGAGCTGTTTTTT.

This clone showed up just once. The chain couples TRBV11-2 to TRBJ2-7; 7 bases match TRBD1. Trimming removed 5 bases from V and 0 bases from J; junction bases left unmatched: 7. CDR1 is SGHAT and CDR2 is FQNNGV in the germline V gene. The CDR3 length is 15 residues. The CDR3 here is CASSLQGLSSYEQYF. The CDR3 nucleotides are TGTGCCAGCAGCCTACAGGGGCTGAGCTCCTACGAGCAGTACTTC.

The chain links TRBV4-1 to TRBJ2-2, with 7 bases lining up with TRBD1. Germline CDR1 and CDR2: MGHRA and YSYEKL. The trim removed 2 bases at V and 4 bases at J, leaving 7 bases unmatched. The CDR3 totals 16 residues. CDR3 nucleotide sequence: TGCGCCAGCAGCCAACACCGGGACAGTTTCACCGGGGAGCTGTTTTTT. Its protein is CASSQHRDSFTGELFF.

The chain combines TRBV7-6 with TRBJ1-4; TRBD1 is a possible D gene (5 bases). The CDR3 has 17 amino acids. The germline CDR1 and CDR2 sequences are SGHVS and FNYEAQ. Trimming stripped 4 bases from V and 5 bases from J, with 20 bases between. The CDR3 region has the DNA TGTGCCAGCAGCTCAAACCCTACAGGCCCTGGGAATGAAAAACTGTTTTTT. Protein: CASSSNPTGPGNEKLFF.

This clone has only one observation. The chain couples TRBV11-2 to TRBJ1-1, with 8 bases that match TRBD1. Germline assignment: CDR1 SGHAT and CDR2 FQNNGV. Trimming cost V 1 base and J 6 bases; bases outside gene matches: 7. This CDR3 contains 15 residues. The CDR3 coding sequence is TGTGCCAGCAGCTTAGTTCCAGGGGGCAGGTCTGAAGCTTTCTTT. Amino acid sequence: CASSLVPGGRSEAFF.

This clone was recorded a few times. This chain connects TRBV19 to TRBJ1-2; D is uncertain. CDR1 LNHDA and CDR2 SQIVND come from the germline V gene (reference sequence). The V and J ends lost 3 bases and 8 bases respectively, with 7 bases between them. The CDR3 is 11 amino acids. This chain's CDR3 is CASSIGFGYTF. CDR3 DNA sequence: TGTGCCAGTAGTATTGGGTTCGGCTACACCTTC.

The V call is TRBV28, the J call TRBJ1-1; TRBD1 aligns across 9 bases. Unmatched junction bases numbered 8, after V lost 6 bases and J lost 0 bases. Germline lookup yields CDR1 MDHEN and CDR2 SYDVKM. There are 16 residues in the CDR3. The CDR3 reads CASRYTGGPMNTEAFF. CDR3 nucleotide sequence: TGTGCCAGCAGATACACAGGGGGCCCGATGAACACTGAAGCTTTCTTT.

The V and J genes are TRBV19 and TRBJ2-7, with D possibly TRBD1 on 6 matching bases. This CDR3 is 15 amino acids long. Deletions cut 3 bases from V and 1 base from J, with 13 bases between. The V gene's germline CDR1 is LNHDA and CDR2 SQIVND (reference sequence). This chain's CDR3 is CASSIGQPNSYEQYF. The CDR3 DNA is TGTGCCAGTAGTATCGGACAGCCTAATTCCTACGAGCAGTACTTC.

This chain uses TRBV18 with TRBJ1-6, with a possible D match to TRBD1 (6 bases). Germline-derived CDR1 and CDR2 are KGHSH and LQKENI. Trimming took 5 bases from V and 3 from J, leaving 14 bases between them. CDR3 length: 16 amino acids. CDR3 residues: CASSNGQLFYNSPLHF. The CDR3 bases are TGTGCCAGCTCAAATGGACAGTTATTCTATAATTCACCCCTCCACTTT.

This chain links TRBV19 with TRBJ2-7; 7 bases agree with TRBD2. This CDR3 has 15 residues. Germline CDR1 and CDR2: LNHDA and SQIVND (reference sequence). Trimming at V came to 9 bases and at J to 0 bases, leaving 11 bases not matched to a gene. The CDR3 is CASALGGAVSYEQYF. CDR3 nucleotides: TGTGCCAGCGCCCTGGGAGGGGCTGTCTCCTACGAGCAGTACTTC.

On this clone: Other DNA sequences in the same sample also yield this CDR3. The V gene is TRBV7-3, the J gene TRBJ2-1; TRBD2 agrees at 11 bases. Trimming at V came to 2 bases and at J to 7 bases, leaving 7 bases not matched to a gene. The length of the CDR3 is 16 residues. In germline, CDR1 is SGHTA, CDR2 FQGTGA. The CDR3 DNA follows: TGTGCCAGCAGCTTATTGCTAGCGGGAGGCAGAAATGAGCAGTTCTTC. Its protein is CASSLLLAGGRNEQFF.

This clone has just one count. The chain is built from TRBV3-1 (or the pseudogene TRBV3-2) and TRBJ2-2, with D uncertain. Trimming shortened V by 4 bases and J by 6 bases, and 9 bases separated the two germline ends. Germline V gene lookup returns CDR1 LGHDT and CDR2 YNNKEL (reference sequence). The CDR3 covers 13 residues. Here the CDR3 DNA reads TGTGCCAGCAGCCCTTCCGGTGCCGGGGAGCTGTTTTTT. Amino acid sequence: CASSPSGAGELFF.

The chain employs TRBV2 and TRBJ1-5, with a tentative D call TRBD1 (5 bases). The CDR3 consists of 14 residues. V dropped 4 bases and J dropped 6 bases, with 13 bases sitting between them. Per the germline V gene, CDR1 is SNHLY and CDR2 is FYNNEI. The CDR3 sequence is CASSVVGLGQPQHF. The CDR3 DNA sequence: TGTGCCAGCAGTGTCGTGGGGCTGGGTCAGCCCCAGCATTTT.

The chain is built from TRBV28 and TRBJ1-3, with D perhaps TRBD1 (5 bases). V lost 6 bases, J lost 5 bases, and 14 bases lay in between. The germline V gene encodes CDR1 MDHEN and CDR2 SYDVKM. This CDR3 is built from 14 residues. Here the CDR3 reads CASSATGTRNTIYF. The CDR3 DNA reads as TGTGCCAGCAGCGCGACCGGGACCAGAAACACCATATATTTT.

The chain uses TRBV28 and TRBJ2-1; TRBD2 aligns across 8 bases. The CDR3 has 14 amino acids. Losses at the gene ends were 7 bases for V and 9 bases for J; bases not matched to a gene: 11. Germline CDR1 MDHEN, CDR2 SYDVKM. The CDR3 sequence: CASMGLGDWGEQFF. As DNA, the CDR3 is TGTGCCAGCATGGGACTAGGGGACTGGGGTGAGCAGTTCTTC.

V gene TRBV30 combines with J gene TRBJ2-7, with D tentatively TRBD1 or TRBD2 (5 bases each). The CDR3 length is 14 residues. Trimming took 5 bases from V and 0 from J, leaving 14 bases between them. Germline V gene data show CDR1 as GTSNPN and CDR2 as SVGIG (reference sequence). The CDR3 loop is CAWGEGESSYEQYF. As DNA, the CDR3 is TGTGCCTGGGGGGAAGGGGAGAGCTCCTACGAGCAGTACTTC.

The V gene is TRBV7-2, the J gene TRBJ2-7; perhaps TRBD1 as D (6 bases). V was shortened by 5 bases and J by 6 bases, with 20 bases between the two germline ends. The germline gives CDR1 SGHTA, CDR2 FQGNSA. CDR3 size: 15 residues. The CDR3 nucleotides read TGTGCCAGCAGCCGTAGGACAGCAGCTTTGGTCGAGCAGTACTTC. It specifies CASSRRTAALVEQYF.

The chain has TRBV4-2 and TRBJ2-2, with TRBD2 matching 7 bases. This CDR3 is 15 amino acids long. Looked up from germline, CDR1 is LGHNA and CDR2 is YNFKEQ. The V gene end was trimmed by 5 bases and the J gene end by 6 bases; junction bases not matched to a gene: 9. CDR3 sequence (DNA): TGTGCCAGCAGCTCGGCGGTAGCGGGCGCCGGGGAGCTGTTTTTT. Its translation is CASSSAVAGAGELFF.

This sequence joins TRBV11-2 and TRBJ2-7; tentative D call: TRBD1 (5 bases). The length of the CDR3 is 13 residues. CDR1 SGHAT and CDR2 FQNNGV come from the germline V gene. V lost 4 bases and J lost 2, with 9 bases in between. The DNA for the CDR3 is TGTGCCAGCAGCTCGACAGCCACCTACGAGCAGTACTTC. This sequence encodes CASSSTATYEQYF.

The V gene is TRBV5-1, the J gene TRBJ2-7; D possibly corresponds to TRBD1 (5 bases). The germline gives CDR1 SGHRS, CDR2 YFSETQ. The CDR3 is 16 residues long. V dropped 0 bases and J dropped 4 bases, with 17 bases sitting between them. The CDR3 reads CASSLAIRTPDYEQYF. CDR3 coding DNA: TGCGCCAGCAGCTTGGCCATAAGGACACCGGATTACGAGCAGTACTTC.

The V and J genes are TRBV10-3 and TRBJ1-2, with D uncertain. Germline CDR1 and CDR2: ENHRY and SYGVKD. CDR3 length: 11 amino acids. V shed 5 bases and J shed 2 bases, with 3 bases lying between them. The CDR3 DNA follows: TGTGCCATCAGTCAGAACTATGGCTACACCTTC. It is translated as CAISQNYGYTF.

Only one count was recorded for this clone. This chain connects TRBV18 to TRBJ1-1; no firm D call. The ends were cut back, 5 bases at V and 1 base at J, with 11 bases in the middle. Per the germline V gene, CDR1 is KGHSH and CDR2 is LQKENI. The CDR3 loop spans 14 amino acids. The CDR3 DNA sequence: TGTGCCAGCTCATACGGACCACAGAACACTGAAGCTTTCTTT. This sequence encodes CASSYGPQNTEAFF.

The rearrangement uses TRBV6-1 and TRBJ1-2; D perhaps matches TRBD1 (5 bases). With 2 bases removed from V and 8 bases from J, the gap between germline ends came to 12 bases. The CDR3 runs to 13 residues. The germline V gene encodes CDR1 MNHNS and CDR2 SASEGT. CDR3 region: CASSELERGGYTF. In DNA, the CDR3 is TGTGCCAGCAGTGAATTGGAGCGGGGGGGCTACACCTTC.

The chain combines TRBV5-1 with TRBJ2-2; 11 bases match TRBD2. Germline assignment: CDR1 SGHRS and CDR2 YFSETQ. V lost 0 bases, J lost 6 bases, and 7 bases stayed unmatched. This CDR3 has 17 residues. Written as DNA, the CDR3 is TGCGCCAGCAGCTTGGTAGGGCTAGCGGGAGGACCCGGGGAGCTGTTTTTT. Its translation: CASSLVGLAGGPGELFF.

This clone was recorded once. The chain carries TRBV28 and TRBJ1-4; D ambiguous. The CDR3 is made up of 12 amino acids. Trimming removed 2 bases from V and 7 bases from J, with 5 bases in between. Germline V gene lookup returns CDR1 MDHEN and CDR2 SYDVKM. In nucleotides, the CDR3 is TGTGCCAGCAGTTTAAAGGGTGAAAAACTGTTTTTT. Its protein product is CASSLKGEKLFF.